The present entry profiles one TCR beta chain with its context. What it binds is unknown. CDR1 is MGHRA, CDR2 YSYEKL, per germline. V was shortened by 0 bases and J by 2 bases, with 11 bases between the two germline ends. There are 15 residues in the CDR3. RNA in amounts of about 0.5 to 1 ug was reverse transcribed with random hexamers. MiXCR was run by TCRdb on the immunoSEQ multiplex PCR reads, yielding one entry per CDR3 protein. The profile shows tens of thousands of distinct CDR3 sequences, roughly 96% of them singletons. This entry comes from a study of CD8 T cells in Susac syndrome. About the study: There were Susac syndrome patients who were therapy-naive at blood draw, others on corticosteroids, and others on intravenous immunoglobulin alone.

Findings and limits, study-wide: The peak of CD8+ clonal expansion in Susac was seen in TEMRA cells and active patients. The relatively small number of individuals in the TCR sequencing and HLA analysis was acknowledged by the study.

Sequencing was carried out using CD8+ T cells from PBMCs. This TCR was recovered from a human donor with Susac syndrome. The V gene is TRBV4-1, the J gene TRBJ2-7, with TRBD1 as a possible D gene (5 bases). The CDR3, as DNA: TGCGCCAGCAGCCAAGATCTCCAGGGCACCTACGAGCAGTACTTC. It is translated as CASSQDLQGTYEQYF.